This T cell receptor (beta chain) came from a study of blood T cell repertoires in COVID-19. Looking at the study overall: Italy, Spain and the United States were the sources of the convalescent and acute COVID-19 samples. T cells, B-cell-depleted T cells, or PBMCs supplied cDNA or gDNA.

Many counts were recorded for this clone. J was trimmed by 10 bases and V by 5 bases; bases with no gene match: 6. CDR3 length: 13 amino acids. Germline-derived CDR1 and CDR2 are MNHEY and SMNVEV (reference sequence). Original data processing: Amplified reference gene primers provided the basis for estimating nucleated cell counts. Using immunoSEQ multiplex PCR, the repertoire was profiled, and TCRdb retains in-frame clones only, with some absent. V, J and clone size are those of that table, while D and trimming were read from the DNA. The sample includes a few hundred thousand clones, about 80% seen only once; the top ten take about 2.4%.

The chain is built from TRBV27 and TRBJ1-1, with 11 bases fitting TRBD1. This clonotype originated in a woman between 55 and 75 years old with acute or convalescent COVID-19. Sequences were obtained from peripheral blood. The CDR3 spells CASSKGQGARAFF. The CDR3, as DNA: TGTGCCAGCAGTAAAGGACAGGGGGCGAGAGCTTTCTTT.